The rows below give T cell receptor beta chains drawn from one sample of a study of blood T cell repertoires in COVID-19. Sequenced by immunoSEQ multiplex PCR; TCRdb stores in-frame clones only, minus some. The sample has around 260,000 clones, 88% seen once. The specimen was peripheral blood. The receptors originated from a woman aged 70-85 years with COVID-19, enrolled during active disease. CDR3s include the opening cysteine and the closing phenylalanine or tryptophan. D genes are given only for firm matches. Clone sizes are given selectively: once, few, many, or a class where the clone is expanded.

TRBV7-9	.	TRBD1	TRBJ2-7	CASSLTGGTDYEQYF
TRBV10-3	once	.	TRBJ2-7	CPIRGTGAGGPRGAYEQYF
TRBV12-3/TRBV12-4	few	TRBD1	TRBJ2-1	CASSSDRVNEQFF
TRBV27	.	.	TRBJ2-7	CASSARGLGSYEQYF
TRBV4-1	.	.	TRBJ2-1	CASSPLAGEQFF
TRBV19	.	.	TRBJ2-7	CASSIPGGDTGEQYF
TRBV4-1	.	.	TRBJ1-5	CASSQDGRQFQPQHF
TRBV7-2	.	.	TRBJ2-2	CASSSGHRGGELFF
TRBV18	once	TRBD1	TRBJ1-3	CASSESRQGGNTIYF
TRBV6-5	.	.	TRBJ2-5	CASSKRQTLQETQYF
TRBV7-3	.	TRBD1	TRBJ2-1	CASSFSGTGFTNEQFF
TRBV2	.	.	TRBJ2-7	CASSELAYEQYF
TRBV28	.	TRBD2	TRBJ2-5	CASRDGLAGKETQYF
TRBV9	.	.	TRBJ1-1	CASSVDSGTIMSTEAFF
TRBV29-1	.	.	TRBJ2-7	CSVKGLPDYEQYF
TRBV4-1	.	TRBD2	TRBJ2-3	CASSHDPGLEDLGGDTQYF
TRBV28	.	.	TRBJ2-5	CASSLWRQQFTQETQYF
TRBV30	.	.	TRBJ1-5	CAWSFAAGDQPQHF
TRBV2	.	.	TRBJ1-5	CASSISGGGGQPQHF
TRBV19	many	TRBD2	TRBJ2-3	CASSKKREGRTDTQYF
TRBV15	.	.	TRBJ2-7	CATSRDRVYEQYF
TRBV29-1	.	TRBD1	TRBJ1-1	CSVSGQVNTEAFF
TRBV5-1	.	.	TRBJ1-3	CASSPLLGGGHTIYF
TRBV5-4	.	.	TRBJ1-2	CASSLELYTGGYTF
TRBV28	.	TRBD1	TRBJ2-7	CASKTGTPYEQYF
TRBV19	few	.	TRBJ1-2	CASNLVDGYGYTF
TRBV9	once	.	TRBJ2-3	CASSSGSTDTQYF